This entry features one T cell receptor beta chain sequence. Its specificity is unknown. The sample comes from a study of blood T cells in healthy people across ages. Broader study findings: The recorded TCR beta diversity per million T cells decreased in a roughly linear manner with age.

The CDR3 has 13 residues. Germline V lookup: CDR1 DFQATT, CDR2 SNEGSKA (reference sequence). Trimming cost V 1 base and J 5 bases, with 9 bases left between them. There were healthy Caucasian individuals from Russia, aged roughly 6 to 95, serving as donors. Next came a second PCR, run for roughly 6 to 11 cycles, which used a sample-barcoded 5' primer along with a J-beta primer mix. CDR3-containing paired-end reads numbered at least 3 million in each sample. Each CDR3 protein gets one entry after TCRdb re-called the 5' RACE reads with MiXCR. The table includes approximately 320,000 distinct CDR3 sequences, 27% detected once.

This clonotype was obtained from a woman in her seventies in good health. Sequences were obtained from blood. V gene TRBV20-1 combines with J gene TRBJ1-5; D not certain. The CDR3 reads CSARVSFDQPQHF. The CDR3 bases are TGCAGTGCTAGAGTTAGTTTCGATCAGCCCCAGCATTTT.